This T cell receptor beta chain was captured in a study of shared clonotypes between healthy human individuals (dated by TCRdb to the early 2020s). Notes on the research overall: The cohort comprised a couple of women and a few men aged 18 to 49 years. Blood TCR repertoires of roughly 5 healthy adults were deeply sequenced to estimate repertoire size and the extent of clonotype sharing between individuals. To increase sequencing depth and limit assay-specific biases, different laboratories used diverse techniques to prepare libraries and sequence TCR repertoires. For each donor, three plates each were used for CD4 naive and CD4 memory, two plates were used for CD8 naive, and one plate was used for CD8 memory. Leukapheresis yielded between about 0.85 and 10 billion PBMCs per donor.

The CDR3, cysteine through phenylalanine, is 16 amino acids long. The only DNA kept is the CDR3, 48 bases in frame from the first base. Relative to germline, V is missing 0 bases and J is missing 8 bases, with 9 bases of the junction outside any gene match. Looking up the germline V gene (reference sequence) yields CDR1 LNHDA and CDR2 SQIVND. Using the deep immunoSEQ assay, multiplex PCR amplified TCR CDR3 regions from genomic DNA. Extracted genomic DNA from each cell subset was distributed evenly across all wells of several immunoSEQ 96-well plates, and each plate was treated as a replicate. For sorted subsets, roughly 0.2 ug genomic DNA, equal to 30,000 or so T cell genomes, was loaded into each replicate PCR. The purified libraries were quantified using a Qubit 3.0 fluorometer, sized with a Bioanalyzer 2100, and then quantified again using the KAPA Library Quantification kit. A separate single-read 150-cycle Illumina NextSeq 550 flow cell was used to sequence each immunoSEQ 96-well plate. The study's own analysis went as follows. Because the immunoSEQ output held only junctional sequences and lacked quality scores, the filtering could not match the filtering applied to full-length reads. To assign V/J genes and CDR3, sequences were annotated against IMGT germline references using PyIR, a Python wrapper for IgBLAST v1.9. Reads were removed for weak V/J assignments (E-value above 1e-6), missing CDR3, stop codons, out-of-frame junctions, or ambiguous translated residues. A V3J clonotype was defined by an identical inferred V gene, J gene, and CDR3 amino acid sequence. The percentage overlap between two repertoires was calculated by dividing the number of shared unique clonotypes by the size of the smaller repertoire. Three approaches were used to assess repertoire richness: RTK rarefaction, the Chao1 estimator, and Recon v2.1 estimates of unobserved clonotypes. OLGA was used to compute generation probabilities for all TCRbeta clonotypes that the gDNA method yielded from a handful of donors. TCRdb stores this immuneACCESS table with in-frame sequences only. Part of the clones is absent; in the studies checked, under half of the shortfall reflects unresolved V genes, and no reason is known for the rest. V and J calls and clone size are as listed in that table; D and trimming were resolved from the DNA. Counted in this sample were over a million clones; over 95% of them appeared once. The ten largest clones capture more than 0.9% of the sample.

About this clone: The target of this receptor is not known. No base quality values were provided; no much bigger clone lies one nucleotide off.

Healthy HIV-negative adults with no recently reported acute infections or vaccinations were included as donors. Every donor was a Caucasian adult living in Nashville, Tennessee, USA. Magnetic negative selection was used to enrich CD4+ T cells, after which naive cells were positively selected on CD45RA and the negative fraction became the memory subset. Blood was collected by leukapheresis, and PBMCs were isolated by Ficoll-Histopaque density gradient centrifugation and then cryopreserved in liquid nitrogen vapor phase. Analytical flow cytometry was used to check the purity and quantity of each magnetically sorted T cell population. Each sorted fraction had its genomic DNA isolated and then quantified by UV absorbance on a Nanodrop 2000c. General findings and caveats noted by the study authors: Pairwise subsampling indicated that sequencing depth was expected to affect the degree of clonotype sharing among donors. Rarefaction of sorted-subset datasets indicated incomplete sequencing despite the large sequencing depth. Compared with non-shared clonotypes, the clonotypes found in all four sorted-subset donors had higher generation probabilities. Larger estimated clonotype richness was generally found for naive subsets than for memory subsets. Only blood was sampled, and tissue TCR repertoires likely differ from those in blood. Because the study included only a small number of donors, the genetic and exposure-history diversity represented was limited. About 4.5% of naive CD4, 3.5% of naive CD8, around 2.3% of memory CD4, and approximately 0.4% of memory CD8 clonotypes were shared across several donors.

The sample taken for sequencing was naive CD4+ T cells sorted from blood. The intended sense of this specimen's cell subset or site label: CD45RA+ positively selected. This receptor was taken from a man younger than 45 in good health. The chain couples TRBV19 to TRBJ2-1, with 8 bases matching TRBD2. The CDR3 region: CASSIDSGTRNHEQFF. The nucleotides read TGTGCCAGTAGTATAGACTCCGGGACTAGAAACCATGAGCAGTTCTTC.